This paragraph reports one T cell receptor (beta chain). Its specificity is not known. The CDR3 consists of 14 residues. Germline CDR1 reads SNHLY; CDR2 reads FYNNEI. Trimming took off 4 bases at V and 3 bases at J, with 12 bases between the two ends. This sample was included in a study of CD4 T cells in relation to SARS-CoV-2 and coronaviruses. Some clones are missing from TCRdb's copy, which holds only in-frame ones; the method was immunoSEQ multiplex PCR. The table shows under 30,000 clones, with 55% to 75% occurring only once. The unexposed donors gave CD4+ T cells in about 2010-2018, prior to COVID-19. Isolation of CD4+ T cells took place after about 10 days in culture. Each well had approximately 2.1 million PBMCs in approximately 5% human AB serum with IL-2. On days 3 and 7, cultures got half fresh IL-2 medium. Whole-study findings and limits: In approximately 70% of donors, memory CD4+ clonotypes crossrecognized SARS-CoV-2 and at least one common cold coronavirus spike.

The material sequenced was CD4+ T cells from PBMCs, cultured in vitro. The TCR was taken from a human donor in good health. The chain recombines TRBV2 with TRBJ1-1, with D perhaps TRBD1 (6 bases). This CDR3 is CASSVQGSDTEAFF. In DNA, the CDR3 is TGTGCCAGCAGTGTCCAGGGGTCAGACACTGAAGCTTTCTTT.